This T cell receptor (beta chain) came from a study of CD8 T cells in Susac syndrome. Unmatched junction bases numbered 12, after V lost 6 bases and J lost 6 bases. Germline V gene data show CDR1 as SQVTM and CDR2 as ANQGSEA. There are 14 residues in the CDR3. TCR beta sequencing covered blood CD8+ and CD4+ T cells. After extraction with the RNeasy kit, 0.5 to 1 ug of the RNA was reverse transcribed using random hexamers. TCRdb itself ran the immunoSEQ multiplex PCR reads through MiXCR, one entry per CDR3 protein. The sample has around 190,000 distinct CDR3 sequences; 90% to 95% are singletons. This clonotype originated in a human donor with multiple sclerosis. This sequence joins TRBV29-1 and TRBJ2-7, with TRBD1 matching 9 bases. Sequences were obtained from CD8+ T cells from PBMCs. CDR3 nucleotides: TGCAGCGTCCTGCAGACAGGGGGGTTTGGCGAGCAGTACTTC. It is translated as CSVLQTGGFGEQYF.